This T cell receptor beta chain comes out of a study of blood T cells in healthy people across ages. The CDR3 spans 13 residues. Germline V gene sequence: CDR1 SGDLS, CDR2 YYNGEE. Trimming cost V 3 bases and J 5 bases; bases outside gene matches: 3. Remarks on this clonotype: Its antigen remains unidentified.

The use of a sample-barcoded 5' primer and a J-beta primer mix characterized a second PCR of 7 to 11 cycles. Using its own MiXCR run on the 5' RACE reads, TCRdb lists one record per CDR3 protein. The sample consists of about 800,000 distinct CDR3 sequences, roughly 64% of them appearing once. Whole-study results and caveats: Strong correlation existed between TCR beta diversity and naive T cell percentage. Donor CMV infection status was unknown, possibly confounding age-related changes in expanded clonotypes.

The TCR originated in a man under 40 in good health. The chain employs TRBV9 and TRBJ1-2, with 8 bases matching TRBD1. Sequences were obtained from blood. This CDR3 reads CASSDTGGYGYTF. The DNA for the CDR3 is TGTGCCAGCAGCGATACAGGGGGATATGGCTACACCTTC. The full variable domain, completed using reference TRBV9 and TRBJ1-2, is DSGVTQTPKHLITATGQRVTLRCSPRSGDLSVYWYQQSLDQGLQFLIQYYNGEERAKGNILERFSAQQFPDLHSELNLSSLELGDSALYFCASSDTGGYGYTFGSGTRLTVV.